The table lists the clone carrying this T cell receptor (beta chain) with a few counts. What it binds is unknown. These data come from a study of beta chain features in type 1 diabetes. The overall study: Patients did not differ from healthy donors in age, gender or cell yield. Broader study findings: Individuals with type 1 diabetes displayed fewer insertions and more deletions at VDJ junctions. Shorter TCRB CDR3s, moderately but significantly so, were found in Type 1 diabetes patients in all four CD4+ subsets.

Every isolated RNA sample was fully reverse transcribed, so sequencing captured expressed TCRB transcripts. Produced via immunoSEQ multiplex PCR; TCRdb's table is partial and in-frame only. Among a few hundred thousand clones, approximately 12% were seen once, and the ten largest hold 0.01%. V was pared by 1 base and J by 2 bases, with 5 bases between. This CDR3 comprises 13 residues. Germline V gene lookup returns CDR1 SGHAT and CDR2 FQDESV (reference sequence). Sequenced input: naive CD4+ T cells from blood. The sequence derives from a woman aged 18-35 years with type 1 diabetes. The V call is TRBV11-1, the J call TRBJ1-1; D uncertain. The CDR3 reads CASSLDSNTEAFF. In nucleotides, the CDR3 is TGTGCCAGCAGCTTAGACAGCAACACTGAAGCTTTCTTT.